The following is a TCR beta chain sequence with its context. The sample belongs to a study of blood T cell repertoires in COVID-19. Background on the study: Both acute and convalescent COVID-19 samples were obtained from the United States, Italy and Spain. T cells, B-cell-depleted T cells, or PBMCs supplied cDNA or gDNA.

Per the authors' pipeline: Counts of nucleated cells, estimated from reference gene primer amplification, were obtained. Sequencing was performed with immunoSEQ multiplex PCR; in TCRdb, only in-frame clones are kept and a portion is missing. V, J and clone size were drawn from that table, and D and trimming were deduced from the DNA. The sample shows 50,000 or so clones, more than 70% of them seen only once. The length of the CDR3 is 16 residues. The material sequenced was peripheral blood. V gene TRBV21-1 combines with J gene TRBJ2-6; TRBD1 is the table's D call, not checked against the DNA. TRBV21-1 is labeled a pseudogene. The sequence was obtained from a woman between 55 and 75 years old with acute or convalescent COVID-19. CDR3 DNA: TGTGCCAGCATCCTAAGGGGGCCGAACTGGGCCAACGTCCTGACTTTC. This translates into CASILRGPNWANVLTF.